This entry features one TCR beta chain sequence. Its antigen is unknown. No much larger clone is present one base from it, and per-base qualities are unavailable. TCRbeta CDR3 regions were amplified from genomic DNA using the immunoSEQ Assay, a bias-controlled multiplex PCR. On the study's bioinformatics: The number of nucleated cells in each sample was estimated from the amplification of reference gene primers within the assay. Sequence reads were collapsed and filtered to measure the absolute abundance of every unique TCRbeta CDR3 rearrangement. For each sample, productive Simpson clonality was calculated by taking the square root of Simpson's diversity index across productive rearrangements. TCRdb provides this immuneACCESS table in a form limited to in-frame rearrangements. Some clones are lacking; in checked studies, under half of them reflect an unresolved V gene, and why the rest are absent is not known. D and trimming come from the DNA, and the V and J calls and clone size come from that table. For this sample there are about 130,000 clones; around 74% appear just once. The ten largest make up approximately 5.9% of the sample.

One collaborating source in Seattle enrolled patients during active infection and followed them longitudinally through the course of disease. The collaborating institutions used their own protocols to collect whole blood in K2EDTA tubes. For TCRbeta analysis, collaborators shipped samples as frozen whole blood, isolated PBMCs, or DNA extracted from either of those sample types. These data come from a study of blood T cell repertoires in COVID-19 (dated by TCRdb to the early 2020s). Notes on the research overall: Samples covering the acute and convalescent phases of COVID-19 were provided by collaborators in the United States, Italy and Spain. The material from the prospective study consisted of cDNA or gDNA derived from T cells, B-cell-depleted T cells, or PBMCs. Deeply sampled blood TCRbeta repertoires from subjects exposed to, actively infected with, or recovered from COVID-19 were included in the dataset. The repertoires were made available in a free public database intended to serve as a resource for research on the immune response to SARS-CoV-2. The samples were drawn from the first 160 participants of the ongoing ImmuneRACE study and from some 1,300 subjects provided by 6 global collaborators. Nearly every sample came with metadata listing a de-identified subject ID, COVID-19 status, age in years and sex. Where available, HLA class I and class II types were obtained from metadata supplied by the sample provider rather than from assay-based typing. Study-level results and caveats: How much clinical and demographic metadata was included differed by source and by participant, and the metadata was provided uncurated.

The sequence was collected from an elderly man with COVID-19, enrolled during active disease. Sequencing was done on a sample of peripheral blood.

The CDR3 protein: CASSFRDRGHEQYF. The DNA reads TGTGCCAGCAGTTTCCGGGACAGGGGACACGAGCAGTACTTC. The V and J genes are TRBV9 and TRBJ2-7, and TRBD1 matches 10 of the central bases. The CDR3 contains 14 residues, cysteine and phenylalanine counted. Only the CDR3 DNA is retained, 42 bases long and in frame from the first base. CDR1 is given as SGDLS and CDR2 as YYNGEE, both from the germline V gene. For this chain, trimming is 5 bases at the V end and 5 bases at the J end, and the number of junction bases without a gene match is 7.